This T cell receptor beta chain was observed in a study of T cell changes during pregnancy in multiple sclerosis. The table came from immunoSEQ multiplex PCR; TCRdb's copy has only in-frame clones and leaves some out. The sample carries some 29,000 clones, 70% to 90% recorded once. This CDR3 spans 14 amino acids. Deletions cut 2 bases from V and 3 bases from J, with 7 bases between. Germline CDR1 reads MNHEY; CDR2 reads SVGAGI. The chain links TRBV6-5 to TRBJ2-2; D uncertain. This TCR was recovered from a female donor with multiple sclerosis, enrolled in a pregnancy study. Sequenced material: CD8+ T cells from peripheral blood mononuclear cells, taken after pregnancy. The CDR3 DNA reads as TGTGCCAGCAGTTACGGGCTCTACACCGGGGAGCTGTTTTTT. The encoded protein is CASSYGLYTGELFF.